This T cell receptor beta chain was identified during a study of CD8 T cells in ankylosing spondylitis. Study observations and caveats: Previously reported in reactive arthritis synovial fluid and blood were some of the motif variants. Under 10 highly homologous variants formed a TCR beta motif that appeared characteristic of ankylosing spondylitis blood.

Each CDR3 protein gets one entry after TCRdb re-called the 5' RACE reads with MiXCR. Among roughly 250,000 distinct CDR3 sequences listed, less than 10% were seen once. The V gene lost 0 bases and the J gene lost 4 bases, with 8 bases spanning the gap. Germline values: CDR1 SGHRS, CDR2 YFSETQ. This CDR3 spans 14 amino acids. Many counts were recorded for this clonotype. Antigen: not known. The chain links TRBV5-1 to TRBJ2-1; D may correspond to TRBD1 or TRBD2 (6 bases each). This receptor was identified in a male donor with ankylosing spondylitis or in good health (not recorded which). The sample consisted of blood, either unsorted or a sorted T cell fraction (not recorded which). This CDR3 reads CASSLEGGYNEQFF. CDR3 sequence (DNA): TGCGCCAGCAGCTTGGAAGGGGGGTACAATGAGCAGTTCTTC.